This T cell receptor beta chain comes out of a study of cytomegalovirus exposure and HLA in healthy donors. With 60 Vbeta and 13 Jbeta primers, the PCR was carried out. Repertoires were generated with immunoSEQ multiplex PCR, while TCRdb's copy carries only in-frame clones and drops some. There are approximately 180,000 clones in the sample; 77% occur only once, and 1.4% to 1.5% lies in the top ten. The CDR3 is 13 residues long. The trim removed 11 bases at V and 4 bases at J, leaving 6 bases unmatched. Germline V gene sequence: CDR1 LNHDA, CDR2 SQIVND (reference sequence). The receptor was isolated from a woman in her 30s in good health and CMV-seropositive. The specimen sequenced was PBMCs. The chain recombines TRBV19 with TRBJ2-3; TRBD2 aligns across 10 bases. The CDR3 nucleotides are TGTGCCGCCGGAGCGGGAGGGGCAGATACGCAGTATTTT. It translates to CAAGAGGADTQYF. Full variable domain (missing parts from reference TRBV19 and TRBJ2-3): DGGITQSPKYLFRKEGQNVTLSCEQNLNHDAMYWYRQDPGQGLRLIYYSQIVNDFQKGDIAEGYSVSREKKESFPLTVTSAQKNPTAFYLCAAGAGGADTQYFGPGTRLTVL.